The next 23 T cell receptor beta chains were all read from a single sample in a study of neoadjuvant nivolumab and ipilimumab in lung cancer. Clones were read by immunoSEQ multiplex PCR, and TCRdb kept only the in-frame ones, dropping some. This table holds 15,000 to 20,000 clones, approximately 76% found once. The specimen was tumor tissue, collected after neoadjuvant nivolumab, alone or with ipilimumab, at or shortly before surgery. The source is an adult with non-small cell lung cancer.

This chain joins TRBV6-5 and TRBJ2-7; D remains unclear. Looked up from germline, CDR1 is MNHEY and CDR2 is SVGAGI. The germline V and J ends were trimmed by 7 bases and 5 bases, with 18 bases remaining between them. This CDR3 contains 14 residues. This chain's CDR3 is CASTPRIGNHEQYF. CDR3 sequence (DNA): TGTGCCAGCACCCCCCGAATCGGAAACCACGAGCAGTACTTC.

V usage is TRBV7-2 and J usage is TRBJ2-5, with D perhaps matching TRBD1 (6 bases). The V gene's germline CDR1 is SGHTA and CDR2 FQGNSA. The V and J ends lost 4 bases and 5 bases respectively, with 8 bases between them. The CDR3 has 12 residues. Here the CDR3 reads CASSYRVETQYF. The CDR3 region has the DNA TGTGCCAGCAGCTACAGGGTGGAGACCCAGTACTTC.

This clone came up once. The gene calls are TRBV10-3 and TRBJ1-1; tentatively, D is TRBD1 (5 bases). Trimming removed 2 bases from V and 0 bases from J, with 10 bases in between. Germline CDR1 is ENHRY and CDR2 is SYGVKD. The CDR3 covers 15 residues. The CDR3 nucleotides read TGTGCCATCAGTGAGCCGGGACGTATGAACACTGAAGCTTTCTTT. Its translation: CAISEPGRMNTEAFF.

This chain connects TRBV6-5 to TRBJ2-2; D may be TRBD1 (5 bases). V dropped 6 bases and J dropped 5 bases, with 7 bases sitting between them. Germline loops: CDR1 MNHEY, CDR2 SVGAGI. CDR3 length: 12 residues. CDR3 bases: TGTGCCAGCAGAAGGGGTACCGGGGAGCTGTTTTTT. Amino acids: CASRRGTGELFF.

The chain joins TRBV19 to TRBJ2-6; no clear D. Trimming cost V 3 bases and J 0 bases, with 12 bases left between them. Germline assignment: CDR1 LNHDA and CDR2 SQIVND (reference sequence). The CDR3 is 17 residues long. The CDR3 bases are TGTGCCAGTAGTATCGTTCAGGTTAACTCTGGGGCCAACGTCCTGACTTTC. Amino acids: CASSIVQVNSGANVLTF.

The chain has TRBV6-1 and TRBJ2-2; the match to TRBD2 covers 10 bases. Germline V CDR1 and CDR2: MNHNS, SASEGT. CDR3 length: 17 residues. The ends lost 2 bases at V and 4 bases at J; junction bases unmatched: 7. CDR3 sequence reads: CASSEPGSGGLTGELFF. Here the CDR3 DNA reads TGTGCCAGCAGTGAACCGGGTAGCGGGGGGCTCACCGGGGAGCTGTTTTTT.

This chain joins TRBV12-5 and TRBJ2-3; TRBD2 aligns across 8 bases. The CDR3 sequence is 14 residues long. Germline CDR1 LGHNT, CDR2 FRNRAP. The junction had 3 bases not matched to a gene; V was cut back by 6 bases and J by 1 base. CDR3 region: CASGNSGGTDTQYF. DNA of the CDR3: TGTGCTAGTGGGAATAGCGGGGGCACAGATACGCAGTATTTT. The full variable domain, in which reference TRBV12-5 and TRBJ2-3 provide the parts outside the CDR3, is DARVTQTPRHKVTEMGQEVTMRCQPILGHNTVFWYRQTMMQGLELLAYFRNRAPLDDSGMPKDRFSAEMPDATLATLKIQPSEPRDSAVYFCASGNSGGTDTQYFGPGTRLTVL.

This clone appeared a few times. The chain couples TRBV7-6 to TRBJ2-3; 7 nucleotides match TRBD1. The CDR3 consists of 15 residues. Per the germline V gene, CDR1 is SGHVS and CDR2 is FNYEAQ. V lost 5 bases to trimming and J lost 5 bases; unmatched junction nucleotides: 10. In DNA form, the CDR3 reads TGTGCCAGCAGCCCCTCGGGGCCAGGGGGAGATACGCAGTATTTT. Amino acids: CASSPSGPGGDTQYF. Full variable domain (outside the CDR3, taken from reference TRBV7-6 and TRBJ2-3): GAGVSQSPRYKVTKRGQDVALRCDPISGHVSLYWYRQALGQGPEFLTYFNYEAQQDKSGLPNDRFSAERPEGSISTLTIQRTEQRDSAMYRCASSPSGPGGDTQYFGPGTRLTVL.

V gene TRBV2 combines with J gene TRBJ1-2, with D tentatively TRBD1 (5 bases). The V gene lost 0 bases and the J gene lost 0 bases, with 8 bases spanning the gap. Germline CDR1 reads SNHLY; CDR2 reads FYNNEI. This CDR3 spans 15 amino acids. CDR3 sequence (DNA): TGTGCCAGCAGTGAAGCATGGGGACCTAACTATGGCTACACCTTC. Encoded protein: CASSEAWGPNYGYTF.

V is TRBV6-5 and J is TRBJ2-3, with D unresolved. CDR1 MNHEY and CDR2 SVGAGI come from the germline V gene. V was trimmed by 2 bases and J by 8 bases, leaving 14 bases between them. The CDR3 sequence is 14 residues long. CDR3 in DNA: TGTGCCAGCAGTTACATTTCCGGGCCCGCTACGCAGTATTTT. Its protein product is CASSYISGPATQYF.

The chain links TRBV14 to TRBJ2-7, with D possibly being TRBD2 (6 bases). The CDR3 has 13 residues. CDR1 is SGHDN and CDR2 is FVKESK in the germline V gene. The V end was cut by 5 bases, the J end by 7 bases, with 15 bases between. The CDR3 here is CASSLLRGGEQYF. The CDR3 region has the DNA TGTGCCAGCAGCTTACTGAGGGGAGGTGAGCAGTACTTC.

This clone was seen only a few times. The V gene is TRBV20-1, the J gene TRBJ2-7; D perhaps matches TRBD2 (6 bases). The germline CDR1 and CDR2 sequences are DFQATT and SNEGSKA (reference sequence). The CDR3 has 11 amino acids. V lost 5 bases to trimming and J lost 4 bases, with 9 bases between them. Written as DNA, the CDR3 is TGCAGTGCTTTTGGGGGGTACGAGCAGTACTTC. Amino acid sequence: CSAFGGYEQYF.

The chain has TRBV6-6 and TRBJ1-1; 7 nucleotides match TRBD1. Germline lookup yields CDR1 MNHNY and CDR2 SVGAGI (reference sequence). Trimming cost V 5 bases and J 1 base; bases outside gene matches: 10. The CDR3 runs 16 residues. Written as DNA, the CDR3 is TGTGCCAGCAGTACCAGACAGGGCCTTACGAACACTGAAGCTTTCTTT. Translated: CASSTRQGLTNTEAFF.

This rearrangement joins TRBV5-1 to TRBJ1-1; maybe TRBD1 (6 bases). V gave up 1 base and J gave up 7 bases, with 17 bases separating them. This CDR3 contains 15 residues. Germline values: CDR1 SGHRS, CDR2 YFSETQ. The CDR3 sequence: CASSLNSRGRNEAFF. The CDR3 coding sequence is TGCGCCAGCAGCTTGAATTCCCGGGGGCGGAATGAAGCTTTCTTT.

Here the CDR3 DNA reads TGTGCCACCCTCAAGCTGGGTAACACCGGGGAGCTGTTTTTT. This codes for CATLKLGNTGELFF. The chain couples TRBV6-5 to TRBJ2-2; D remains unclear. Trimming took 10 bases from V and 2 from J, leaving 14 bases between them. This CDR3 region has 14 residues. Germline values: CDR1 MNHEY, CDR2 SVGAGI.

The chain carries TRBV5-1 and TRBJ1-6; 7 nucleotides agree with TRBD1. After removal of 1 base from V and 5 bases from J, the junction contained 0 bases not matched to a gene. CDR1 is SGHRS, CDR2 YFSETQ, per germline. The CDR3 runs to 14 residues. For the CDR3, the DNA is TGCGCCAGCAGCTTGACAGGGGATAATTCACCCCTCCACTTT. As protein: CASSLTGDNSPLHF.

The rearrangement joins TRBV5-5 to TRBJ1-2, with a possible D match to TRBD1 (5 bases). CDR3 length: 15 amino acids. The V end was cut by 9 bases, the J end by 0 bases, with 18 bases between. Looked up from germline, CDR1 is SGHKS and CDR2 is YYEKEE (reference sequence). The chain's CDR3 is CATTSGGIANYGYTF. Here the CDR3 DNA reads TGTGCCACTACATCGGGGGGAATAGCTAACTATGGCTACACCTTC.

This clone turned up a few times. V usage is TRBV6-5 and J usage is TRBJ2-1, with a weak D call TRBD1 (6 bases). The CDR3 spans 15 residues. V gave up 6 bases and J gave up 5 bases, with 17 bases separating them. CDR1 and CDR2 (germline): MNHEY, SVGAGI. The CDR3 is CASRMTGLGNNEQFF. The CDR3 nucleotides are TGTGCCAGCAGGATGACAGGTCTGGGGAACAATGAGCAGTTCTTC.

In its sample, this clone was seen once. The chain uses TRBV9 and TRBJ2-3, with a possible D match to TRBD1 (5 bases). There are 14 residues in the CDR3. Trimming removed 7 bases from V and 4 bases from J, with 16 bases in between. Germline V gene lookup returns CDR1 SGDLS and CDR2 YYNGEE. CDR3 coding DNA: TGTGCCAGCGGGTCCTCAGGGTTCCCAGATACGCAGTATTTT. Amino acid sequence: CASGSSGFPDTQYF. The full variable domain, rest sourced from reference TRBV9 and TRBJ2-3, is DSGVTQTPKHLITATGQRVTLRCSPRSGDLSVYWYQQSLDQGLQFLIQYYNGEERAKGNILERFSAQQFPDLHSELNLSSLELGDSALYFCASGSSGFPDTQYFGPGTRLTVL.

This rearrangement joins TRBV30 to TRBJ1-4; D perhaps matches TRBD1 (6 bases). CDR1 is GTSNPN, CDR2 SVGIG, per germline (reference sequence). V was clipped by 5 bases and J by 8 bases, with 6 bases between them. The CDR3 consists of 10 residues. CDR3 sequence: CAWGTEKLFF. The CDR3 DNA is TGTGCCTGGGGGACAGAAAAACTGTTTTTT.

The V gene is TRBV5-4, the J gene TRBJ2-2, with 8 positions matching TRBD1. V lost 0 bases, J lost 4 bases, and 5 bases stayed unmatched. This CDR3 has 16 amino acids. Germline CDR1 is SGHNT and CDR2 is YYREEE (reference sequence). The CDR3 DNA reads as TGTGCCAGCAGCTTGGGACAGGGGAGTGGCACCGGGGAGCTGTTTTTT. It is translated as CASSLGQGSGTGELFF. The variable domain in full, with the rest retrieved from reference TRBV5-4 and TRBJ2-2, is ETGVTQSPTHLIKTRGQQVTLRCSSQSGHNTVSWYQQALGQGPQFIFQYYREEENGRGNFPPRFSGLQFPNYSSELNVNALELDDSALYLCASSLGQGSGTGELFFGEGSRLTVL.

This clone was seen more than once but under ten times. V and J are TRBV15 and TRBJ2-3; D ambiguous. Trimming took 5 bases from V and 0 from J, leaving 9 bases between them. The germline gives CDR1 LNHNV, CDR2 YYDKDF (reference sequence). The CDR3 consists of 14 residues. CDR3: CATSLGGSTDTQYF. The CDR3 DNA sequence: TGTGCCACCAGCCTAGGTGGAAGCACAGATACGCAGTATTTT.

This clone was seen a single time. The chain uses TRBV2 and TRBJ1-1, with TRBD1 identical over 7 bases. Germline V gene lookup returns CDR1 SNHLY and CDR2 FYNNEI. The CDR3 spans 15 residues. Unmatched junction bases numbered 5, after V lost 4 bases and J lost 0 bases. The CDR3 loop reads CASSGQGRVNTEAFF. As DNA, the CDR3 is TGTGCCAGCAGTGGACAGGGAAGGGTGAACACTGAAGCTTTCTTT.